The rows below give T cell receptor beta chains drawn from one sample of a study of human T cells and chemical hapten exposure. TCRdb independently ran MiXCR on the RACE reads; one entry per CDR3 protein. The profile covers some 82,000 distinct CDR3 sequences, with about 11% appearing a single time and 4% to 5.5% taken by the ten largest. The material was whole blood, obtained in connection with sensitization to the hapten diphenylcyclopropenone (DPC). The receptors were gathered from a woman in her forties or fifties with alopecia areata. Some clones in this sample may be carry-over from other donors' samples. Each CDR3 is given with its conserved first and last residue. D genes are given only for firm matches. Only part of the rows carry a size: once, few, many, or a class if the clone is expanded.

D gene,clone size,J gene,V gene,CDR3 protein,CDR3 DNA
NA,many,TRBJ2-1,TRBV18,CASSPGTPNEQFF,TGTGCCAGCTCACCCGGGACCCCCAATGAGCAGTTCTTC
NA,NA,TRBJ1-1,TRBV12-3/TRBV12-4,CASSLIGGMNTEAFF,TGTGCCAGCAGTTTAATTGGGGGGATGAACACTGAAGCTTTCTTT
NA,NA,TRBJ1-6,TRBV28,CASSTTRGPLHF,TGTGCCAGCAGTACTACAAGAGGACCCCTCCACTTT
TRBD2,NA,TRBJ2-1,TRBV7-9,CASSVDPRLADNEQFF,TGTGCCAGCAGCGTTGATCCTAGACTAGCAGATAATGAGCAGTTCTTC
NA,NA,TRBJ1-3,TRBV12-3/TRBV12-4,CASSSTGYGNTIYF,TGTGCCAGCAGTTCTACAGGGTACGGAAACACCATATATTTT
NA,many,TRBJ1-2,TRBV5-1,CASSPGRRYGYTF,TGCGCCAGCAGCCCGGGGCGGAGATATGGCTACACCTTC
TRBD2,many,TRBJ2-5,TRBV27,CASSLSSGRAAETQYF,TGTGCCAGCAGTTTATCTAGCGGGAGGGCCGCAGAGACCCAGTACTTC
TRBD2,few,TRBJ2-1,TRBV11-2,CASSSHTSGGRNEQFF,TGTGCCAGCAGCTCCCATACTAGCGGGGGGCGGAATGAGCAGTTCTTC
TRBD2,many,TRBJ2-1,TRBV20-1,CSAAIAGGQQQVQFF,TGCAGTGCTGCTATAGCGGGGGGCCAACAACAAGTGCAGTTCTTC
TRBD2,NA,TRBJ2-7,TRBV13,CASSLREEYEQYF,TGTGCCAGCAGCCTCCGGGAGGAATACGAGCAGTACTTC
NA,once,TRBJ1-2,TRBV12-3/TRBV12-4,CATLGYLAFNYGYTF,TGTGCCACCCTAGGGTATCTCGCCTTTAACTATGGCTACACCTTC
NA,many,TRBJ2-7,TRBV2,CASSEQGLSSYEQYF,TGTGCCAGCAGTGAACAGGGCCTTAGCTCCTACGAGCAGTACTTC
NA,many,TRBJ1-6,TRBV7-8,CASSSTRDRNSPLHF,TGTGCCAGCAGCTCCACGCGGGACCGTAATTCACCCCTCCACTTT
NA,few,TRBJ1-1,TRBV24-1,CAVPTRDRGRGAFF,TGTGCCGTACCGACGAGGGACCGGGGAAGGGGAGCTTTCTTT
NA,many,TRBJ1-1,TRBV20-1,CSAIAKSEAFF,TGCAGTGCTATTGCGAAAAGTGAAGCTTTCTTT
TRBD2,many,TRBJ2-1,TRBV29-1,CSATRGLGPYDEQFF,TGCAGCGCCACTCGCGGACTAGGTCCCTACGATGAGCAGTTCTTC
NA,NA,TRBJ2-2,TRBV20-1,CSAKTRRDRINTGELFF,TGCAGTGCTAAGACGAGGAGGGACAGAATAAACACCGGGGAGCTGTTTTTT
NA,NA,TRBJ2-6,TRBV20-1,CSATGRGSGANVLTF,TGCAGTGCCACAGGCCGGGGCTCTGGGGCCAACGTCCTGACTTTC
TRBD1,few,TRBJ2-2,TRBV4-2,CASSQVRGQAPGELFF,TGTGCCAGCAGCCAAGTGAGAGGACAGGCCCCCGGGGAGCTGTTTTTT
NA,many,TRBJ2-3,TRBV11-2,CASSLVKRPITDTQYF,TGTGCCAGCAGCTTGGTTAAAAGGCCCATCACAGATACGCAGTATTTT
NA,few,TRBJ2-1,TRBV28,CASSLYSSSYNEQFF,TGTGCCAGCAGTTTATACTCGAGCTCCTACAATGAGCAGTTCTTC
NA,few,TRBJ2-3,TRBV19,CASKGGDWIAADTQYF,TGTGCCAGTAAAGGCGGGGACTGGATCGCCGCAGATACGCAGTATTTT
TRBD2,NA,TRBJ2-1,TRBV4-3,CASSRVGGTYNEQFF,TGCGCCAGCAGCAGAGTGGGGGGGACCTACAATGAGCAGTTCTTC
TRBD2,many,TRBJ2-1,TRBV18,CASSPGSGGNEQFF,TGTGCCAGCTCACCAGGTAGCGGGGGCAATGAGCAGTTCTTC
NA,NA,TRBJ1-5,TRBV4-2,CASSQDLIVPGQPQHF,TGTGCCAGCAGCCAAGATCTGATAGTACCAGGTCAGCCCCAGCATTTT
TRBD2,few,TRBJ2-1,TRBV9,CASSPSGRARNEQFF,TGTGCCAGCAGCCCCAGCGGGAGGGCCAGAAATGAGCAGTTCTTC
TRBD2,NA,TRBJ2-3,TRBV7-2,CASSHYSPGLAGGKDTQYF,TGTGCCAGCAGCCACTATTCACCGGGACTAGCGGGAGGCAAAGATACGCAGTATTTT
NA,many,TRBJ1-1,TRBV12-3/TRBV12-4,CASTLRGTNTEAFF,TGTGCCAGCACCTTAAGGGGCACAAACACTGAAGCTTTCTTT
NA,NA,TRBJ1-2,TRBV20-1,CSARDPGRANYGYTF,TGCAGTGCTAGAGACCCAGGCCGAGCTAACTATGGCTACACCTTC
NA,NA,TRBJ2-3,TRBV4-3,CASSQVPRGAADTQYF,TGCGCCAGCAGCCAAGTGCCCCGGGGGGCGGCGGATACGCAGTATTTT
NA,NA,TRBJ2-7,TRBV25-1,CASSGTGAVSEQYF,TGTGCCAGCAGTGGGACTGGAGCCGTCTCCGAGCAGTACTTC
NA,NA,TRBJ1-5,TRBV9,CASSVASSNQPQHF,TGTGCCAGCAGCGTAGCTAGTAGCAATCAGCCCCAGCATTTT
NA,few,TRBJ2-7,TRBV11-2,CASSLRGPSYEQYF,TGTGCCAGCAGCCTCCGGGGCCCTTCCTACGAGCAGTACTTC
NA,many,TRBJ1-5,TRBV10-1,CASSEKSNQPQHF,TGCGCCAGCAGTGAGAAGAGCAATCAGCCCCAGCATTTT
NA,many,TRBJ2-3,TRBV6-5,CASSPGGVTDTQYF,TGTGCCAGCAGCCCCGGGGGCGTCACAGATACGCAGTATTTT
TRBD2,NA,TRBJ2-2,TRBV7-8,CASSYGLGTGELFF,TGTGCCAGCAGCTATGGACTAGGCACCGGGGAGCTGTTTTTT
TRBD1,many,TRBJ2-5,TRBV18,CASSPGTGGETQYF,TGTGCCAGCTCCCCCGGGACAGGTGGCGAGACCCAGTACTTC
NA,NA,TRBJ1-5,TRBV18,CASSRGPDSNQPQHF,TGTGCCAGCTCACGAGGGCCGGATAGCAATCAGCCCCAGCATTTT
NA,medium-sized,TRBJ2-2,TRBV24-1,CATQARNTGELFF,TGTGCCACCCAAGCGCGGAACACCGGGGAGCTGTTTTTT
TRBD2,few,TRBJ2-7,TRBV5-1,CASSLTGLAGGPLPEQYF,TGCGCCAGCAGCTTGACAGGACTAGCGGGAGGTCCCCTCCCCGAGCAGTACTTC
NA,many,TRBJ1-1,TRBV6-2/TRBV6-3,CASSPPTGAKVETEAFF,TGTGCCAGCAGCCCTCCAACGGGGGCGAAGGTAGAAACTGAAGCTTTCTTT
NA,many,TRBJ2-5,TRBV7-2,CASSLSGPLETQYF,TGTGCCAGCAGCTTATCGGGACCGCTGGAGACCCAGTACTTC
NA,few,TRBJ1-4,TRBV5-5,CASRLTDRTNEKLFF,TGTGCCAGCAGGTTGACGGACAGAACTAATGAAAAACTGTTTTTT
TRBD1,NA,TRBJ1-4,TRBV2,CASSPGQGSNEKLFF,TGTGCCAGCAGTCCGGGACAGGGGAGTAATGAAAAACTGTTTTTT
TRBD2,few,TRBJ2-7,TRBV20-1,CSATAGGSYEQYF,TGCAGTGCTACGGCGGGGGGTTCCTACGAGCAGTACTTC
NA,few,TRBJ2-1,TRBV3-1,CASSAGSIPYNEQFF,TGTGCCAGCAGCGCCGGCTCGATCCCCTACAATGAGCAGTTCTTC
NA,NA,TRBJ2-3,TRBV30,CAWAGATDTQYF,TGTGCCTGGGCCGGGGCCACAGATACGCAGTATTTT
NA,few,TRBJ2-7,TRBV18,CASSPARAGAYEQYF,TGTGCCAGCTCACCAGCCCGGGCAGGGGCCTACGAGCAGTACTTC
TRBD1,few,TRBJ1-1,TRBV9,CASSPETGWTEAFF,TGTGCCAGCAGCCCAGAGACAGGGTGGACTGAAGCTTTCTTT
NA,NA,TRBJ2-7,TRBV6-2/TRBV6-3,CASSYSGHPYEQYF,TGTGCCAGCAGTTACTCGGGACACCCCTACGAGCAGTACTTC
TRBD1,many,TRBJ2-2,TRBV28,CASSVPGQGTGELFF,TGTGCCAGCAGTGTTCCGGGACAGGGGACCGGGGAGCTGTTTTTT
NA,few,TRBJ2-2,TRBV11-3,CASSPRTTRNTGELFF,TGTGCCAGCAGCCCCCGGACCACGAGGAACACCGGGGAGCTGTTTTTT
NA,few,TRBJ1-5,TRBV20-1,CSARGGINQPQHF,TGCAGTGCGAGAGGGGGGATCAATCAGCCCCAGCATTTT
TRBD2,many,TRBJ2-7,TRBV28,CASKGLVLPYEQYF,TGTGCCAGCAAAGGACTAGTGTTGCCCTACGAGCAGTACTTC
NA,many,TRBJ2-1,TRBV24-1,CATSTDWNEQFF,TGTGCCACCTCGACAGATTGGAATGAGCAGTTCTTC
TRBD1,many,TRBJ1-6,TRBV20-1,CSARGPGGLNSPLHF,TGCAGTGCTAGAGGCCCAGGGGGCCTTAATTCACCCCTCCACTTT
TRBD2,NA,TRBJ2-7,TRBV5-1,CASSSYGGAFYEQYF,TGCGCCAGCAGCTCCTACGGGGGGGCCTTTTACGAGCAGTACTTC
TRBD1,few,TRBJ1-2,TRBV18,CASSPGTGYGYTF,TGTGCCAGCTCACCCGGGACAGGCTATGGCTACACCTTC
NA,few,TRBJ1-5,TRBV4-2,CASSQGDQADQPQHF,TGTGCCAGCAGCCAAGGGGACCAGGCAGATCAGCCCCAGCATTTT